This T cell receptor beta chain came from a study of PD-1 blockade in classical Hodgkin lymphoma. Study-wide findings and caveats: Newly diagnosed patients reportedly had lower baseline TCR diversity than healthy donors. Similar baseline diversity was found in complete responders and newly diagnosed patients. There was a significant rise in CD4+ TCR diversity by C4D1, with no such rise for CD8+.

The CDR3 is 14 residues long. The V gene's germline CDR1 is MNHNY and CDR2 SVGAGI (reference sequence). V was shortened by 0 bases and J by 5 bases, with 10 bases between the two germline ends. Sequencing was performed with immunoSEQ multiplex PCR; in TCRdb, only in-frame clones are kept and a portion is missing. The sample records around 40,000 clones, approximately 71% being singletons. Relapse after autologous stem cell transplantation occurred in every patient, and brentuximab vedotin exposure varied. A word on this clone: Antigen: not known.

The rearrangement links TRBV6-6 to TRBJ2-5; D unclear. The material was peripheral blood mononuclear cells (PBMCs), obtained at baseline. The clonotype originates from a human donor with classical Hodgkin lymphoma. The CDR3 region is CASSYSTGLETQYF. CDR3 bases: TGTGCCAGCAGTTACTCGACCGGGTTGGAGACCCAGTACTTC.